This entry concerns a single T cell receptor (beta chain). It was second doses at about 4 or about 12 weeks that were pooled. This entry comes from a study of T cell responses to AZD1222 COVID-19 vaccine. TCRdb's table, derived via immunoSEQ multiplex PCR, lists solely in-frame clones and lacks some. The sample carries just over 150,000 clones, approximately 90% recorded once. CDR1 and CDR2 from the germline V gene are LGHDT and YNNKEL (reference sequence). This CDR3 has 17 residues. Trimming removed 7 bases at V and 0 bases at J, with 22 bases between. The sequencing here drew on peripheral blood, taken 28 days after the second AZD1222 dose. The sequence was obtained from an adult who received the AZD1222 COVID-19 vaccine. V gene TRBV3-1 (or the pseudogene TRBV3-2) combines with J gene TRBJ2-7, with D tentatively TRBD1 (5 bases). This CDR3 reads CASTPKGLSTTSYEQYF. The CDR3 DNA is TGTGCCAGCACTCCCAAGGGGTTAAGTACAACCTCCTACGAGCAGTACTTC.